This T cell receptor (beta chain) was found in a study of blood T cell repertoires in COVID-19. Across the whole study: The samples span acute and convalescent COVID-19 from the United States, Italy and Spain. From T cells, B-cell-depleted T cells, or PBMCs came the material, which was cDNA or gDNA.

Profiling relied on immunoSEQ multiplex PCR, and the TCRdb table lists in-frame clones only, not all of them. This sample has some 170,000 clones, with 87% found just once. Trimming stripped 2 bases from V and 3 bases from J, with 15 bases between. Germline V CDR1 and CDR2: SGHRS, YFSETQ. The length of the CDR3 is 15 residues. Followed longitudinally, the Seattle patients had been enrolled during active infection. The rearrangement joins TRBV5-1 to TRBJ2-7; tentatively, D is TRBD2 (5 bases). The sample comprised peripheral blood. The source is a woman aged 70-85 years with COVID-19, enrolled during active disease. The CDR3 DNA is TGCGCCAGCAGCTTTGACCGGGGAAAGGGCTACGAGCAGTACTTC. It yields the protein CASSFDRGKGYEQYF.